This T cell receptor beta chain came from a study of identifying expanded T cells in peripheral blood. Generated by immunoSEQ multiplex PCR, the TCRdb table keeps only in-frame clones and is missing some. The sample holds about 100,000 clones; over 75% are singletons and the top ten take 5% to 6.5%. Turning to this clone: Its antigen is not known.

Collection occurred without any documented infections or immune events in donors. The CDR3 consists of 14 residues. Trimming removed 2 bases from V and 0 bases from J, with 6 bases in between. The germline gives CDR1 KGHSH, CDR2 LQKENI. Study results and caveats: Over two and four weeks, about 15 and 18 clones changed, versus 1.2 between replicates. Clone count variance between approximately 2-week samples rose with total template count.

The receptor was derived from a person aged 18 to 70 in good health. The rearrangement uses TRBV18 and TRBJ2-3; D ambiguous. The specimen sequenced was blood. The CDR3 DNA reads as TGTGCCAGCTCACCAATGGGGAGCACAGATACGCAGTATTTT. Amino acids: CASSPMGSTDTQYF.